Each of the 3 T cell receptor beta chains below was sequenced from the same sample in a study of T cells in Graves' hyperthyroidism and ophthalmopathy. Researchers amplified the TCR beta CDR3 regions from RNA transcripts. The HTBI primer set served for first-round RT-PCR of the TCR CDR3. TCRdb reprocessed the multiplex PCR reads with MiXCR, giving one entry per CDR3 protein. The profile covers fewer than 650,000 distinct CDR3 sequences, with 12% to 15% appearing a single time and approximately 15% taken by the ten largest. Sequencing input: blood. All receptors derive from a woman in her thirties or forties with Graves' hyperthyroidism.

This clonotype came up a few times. In DNA form, the CDR3 reads TGTGCCATCAGGGGGGACGGATACTACGAGCAGTACTTC. This gives the protein CAIRGDGYYEQYF. The V call is TRBV10-3, the J call TRBJ2-7, with D possibly being TRBD1 or TRBD2 (5 bases each). The CDR3 runs to 13 residues. Per the germline V gene, CDR1 is ENHRY and CDR2 is SYGVKD. Deletions cut 6 bases from V and 3 bases from J, with 12 bases between.

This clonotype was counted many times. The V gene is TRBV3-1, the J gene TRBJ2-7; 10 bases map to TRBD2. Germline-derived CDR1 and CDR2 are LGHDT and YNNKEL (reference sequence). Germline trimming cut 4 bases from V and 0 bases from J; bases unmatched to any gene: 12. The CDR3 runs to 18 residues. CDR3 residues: CASSPGGVAGGNSYEQYF. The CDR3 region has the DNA TGTGCCAGCAGCCCCGGTGGAGTAGCGGGAGGCAACTCCTACGAGCAGTACTTC.

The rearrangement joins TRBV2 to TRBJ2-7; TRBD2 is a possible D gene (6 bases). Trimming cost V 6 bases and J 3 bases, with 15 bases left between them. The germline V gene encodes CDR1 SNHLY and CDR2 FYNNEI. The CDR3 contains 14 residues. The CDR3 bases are TGTGCCAGCAGCAAAGGGTTGCGGGACTACGAGCAGTACTTC. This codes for CASSKGLRDYEQYF.